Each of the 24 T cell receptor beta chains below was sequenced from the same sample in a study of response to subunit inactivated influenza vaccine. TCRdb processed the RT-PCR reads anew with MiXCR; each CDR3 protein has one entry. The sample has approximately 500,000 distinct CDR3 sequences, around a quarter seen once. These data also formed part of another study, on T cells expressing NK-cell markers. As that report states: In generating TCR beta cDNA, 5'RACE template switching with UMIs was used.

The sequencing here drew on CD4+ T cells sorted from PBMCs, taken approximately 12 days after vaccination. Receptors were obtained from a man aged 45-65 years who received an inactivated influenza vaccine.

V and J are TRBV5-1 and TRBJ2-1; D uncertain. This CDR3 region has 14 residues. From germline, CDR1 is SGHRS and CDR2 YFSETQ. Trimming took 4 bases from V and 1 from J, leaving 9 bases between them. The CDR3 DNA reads TGCGCCAGCAGCCCATCGATGTCCTACAATGAGCAGTTCTTC. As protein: CASSPSMSYNEQFF.

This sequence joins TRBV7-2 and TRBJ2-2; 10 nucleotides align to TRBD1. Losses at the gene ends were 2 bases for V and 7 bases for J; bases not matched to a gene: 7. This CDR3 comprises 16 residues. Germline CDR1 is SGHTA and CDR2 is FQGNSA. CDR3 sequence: CASSLQRQGASGELFF. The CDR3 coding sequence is TGTGCCAGCAGCTTACAAAGACAGGGGGCAAGCGGGGAGCTGTTTTTT.

CDR3 amino acids: CASSLDRLAGNEQFF. As DNA, the CDR3 is TGTGCCAGCAGCTTAGATAGGTTGGCCGGCAATGAGCAGTTCTTC. V usage is TRBV11-2 and J usage is TRBJ2-1; D is uncertain. Germline CDR1 is SGHAT and CDR2 is FQNNGV. Trimming took off 0 bases at V and 6 bases at J, with 12 bases between the two ends. The CDR3 contains 15 residues.

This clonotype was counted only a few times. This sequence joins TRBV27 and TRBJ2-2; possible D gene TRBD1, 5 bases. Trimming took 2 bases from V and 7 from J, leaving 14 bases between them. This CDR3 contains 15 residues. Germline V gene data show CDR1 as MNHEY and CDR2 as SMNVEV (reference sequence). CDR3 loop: CASSLDFWGRGELFF. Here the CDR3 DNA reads TGTGCCAGCAGTTTAGATTTTTGGGGCCGCGGGGAGCTGTTTTTT.

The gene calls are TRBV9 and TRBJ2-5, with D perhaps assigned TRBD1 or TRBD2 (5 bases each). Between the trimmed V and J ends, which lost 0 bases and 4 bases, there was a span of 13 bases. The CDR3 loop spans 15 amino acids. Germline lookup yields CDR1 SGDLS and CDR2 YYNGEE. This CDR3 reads CASSVDEGFGETQYF. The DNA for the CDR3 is TGTGCCAGCAGCGTAGACGAGGGGTTCGGAGAGACCCAGTACTTC.

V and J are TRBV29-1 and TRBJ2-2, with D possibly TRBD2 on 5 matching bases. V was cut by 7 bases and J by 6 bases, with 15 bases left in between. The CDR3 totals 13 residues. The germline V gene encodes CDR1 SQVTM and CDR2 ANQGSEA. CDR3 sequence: CSASTGSAGELFF. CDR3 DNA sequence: TGCAGCGCTTCCACTGGGAGCGCCGGGGAGCTGTTTTTT.

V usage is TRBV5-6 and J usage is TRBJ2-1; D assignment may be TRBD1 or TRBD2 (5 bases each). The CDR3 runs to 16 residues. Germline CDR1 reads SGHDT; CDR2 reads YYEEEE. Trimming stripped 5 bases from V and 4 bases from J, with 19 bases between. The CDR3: CASSQGRGPLYNEQFF. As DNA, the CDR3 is TGTGCCAGCAGTCAAGGTCGGGGACCTCTTTACAATGAGCAGTTCTTC. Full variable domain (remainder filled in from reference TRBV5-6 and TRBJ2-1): DAGVTQSPTHLIKTRGQQVTLRCSPKSGHDTVSWYQQALGQGPQFIFQYYEEEERQRGNFPDRFSGHQFPNYSSELNVNALLLGDSALYLCASSQGRGPLYNEQFFGPGTRLTVL.

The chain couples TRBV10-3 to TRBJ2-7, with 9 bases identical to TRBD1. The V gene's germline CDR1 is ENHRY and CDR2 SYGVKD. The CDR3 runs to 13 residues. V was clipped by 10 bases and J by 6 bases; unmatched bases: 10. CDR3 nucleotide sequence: TGTGCCACCTCCGGGACAGGGACCGCCGAGCAGTACTTC. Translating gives CATSGTGTAEQYF.

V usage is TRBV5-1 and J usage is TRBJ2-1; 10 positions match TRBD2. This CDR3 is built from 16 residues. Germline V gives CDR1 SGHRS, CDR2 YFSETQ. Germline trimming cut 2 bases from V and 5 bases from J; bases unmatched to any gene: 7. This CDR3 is CASSFLSGGSDNEQFF. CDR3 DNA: TGCGCCAGCAGCTTCCTTAGCGGGGGGAGCGACAATGAGCAGTTCTTC.

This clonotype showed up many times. CDR3 region: CASSPGQLTDTQYF. The CDR3 nucleotides are TGCGCCAGCAGCCCTGGACAGCTCACAGATACGCAGTATTTT. The chain uses TRBV5-1 and TRBJ2-3, with a possible D match to TRBD1 (6 bases). Germline V gene sequence: CDR1 SGHRS, CDR2 YFSETQ. The CDR3 has 14 amino acids. V lost 4 bases, J lost 2 bases, and 11 bases lay in between.

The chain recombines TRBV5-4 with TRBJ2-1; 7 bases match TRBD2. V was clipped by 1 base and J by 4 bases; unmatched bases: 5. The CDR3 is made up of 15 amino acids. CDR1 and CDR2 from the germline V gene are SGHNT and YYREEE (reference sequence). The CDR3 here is CASSLSAGEYNEQFF. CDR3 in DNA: TGTGCCAGCAGCTTGTCTGCGGGAGAATACAATGAGCAGTTCTTC.

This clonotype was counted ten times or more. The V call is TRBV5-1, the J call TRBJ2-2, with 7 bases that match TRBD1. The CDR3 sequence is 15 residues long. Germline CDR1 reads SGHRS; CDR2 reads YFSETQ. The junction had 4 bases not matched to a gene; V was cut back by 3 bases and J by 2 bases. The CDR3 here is CASSYGTDNTGELFF. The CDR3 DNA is TGCGCCAGCAGCTACGGGACAGACAACACCGGGGAGCTGTTTTTT.

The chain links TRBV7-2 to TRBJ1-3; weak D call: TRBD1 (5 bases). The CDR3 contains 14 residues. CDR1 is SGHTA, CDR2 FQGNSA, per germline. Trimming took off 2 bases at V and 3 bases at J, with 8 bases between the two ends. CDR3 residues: CASSLQGYGNTIYF. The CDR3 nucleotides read TGTGCCAGCAGCTTACAGGGTTATGGAAACACCATATATTTT.

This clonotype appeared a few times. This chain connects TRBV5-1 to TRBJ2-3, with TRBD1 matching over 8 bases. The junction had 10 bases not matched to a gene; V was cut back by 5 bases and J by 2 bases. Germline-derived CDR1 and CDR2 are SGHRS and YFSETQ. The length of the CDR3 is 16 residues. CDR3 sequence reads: CASSRTGGTPTDTQYF. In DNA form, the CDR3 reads TGCGCCAGCAGTAGAACAGGGGGAACGCCCACAGATACGCAGTATTTT. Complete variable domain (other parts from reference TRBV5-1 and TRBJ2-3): KAGVTQTPRYLIKTRGQQVTLSCSPISGHRSVSWYQQTPGQGLQFLFEYFSETQRNKGNFPGRFSGRQFSNSRSEMNVSTLELGDSALYLCASSRTGGTPTDTQYFGPGTRLTVL.

In DNA, the CDR3 is TGCAGCGTACAGGTCGGTCCCAATGAGCAGTTCTTC. This translates into CSVQVGPNEQFF. The gene calls are TRBV29-1 and TRBJ2-1; D is perhaps TRBD1 (5 bases). The CDR3 has 12 residues. Germline-derived CDR1 and CDR2 are SQVTM and ANQGSEA. The V end was cut by 6 bases, the J end by 6 bases, with 12 bases between.

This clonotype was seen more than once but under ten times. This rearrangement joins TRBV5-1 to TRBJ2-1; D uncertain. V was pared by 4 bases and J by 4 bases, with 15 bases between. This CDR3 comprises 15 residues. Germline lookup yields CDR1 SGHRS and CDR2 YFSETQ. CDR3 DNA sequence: TGCGCCAGCAGCCCGACCGTGGCGAGGTACAATGAGCAGTTCTTC. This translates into CASSPTVARYNEQFF.

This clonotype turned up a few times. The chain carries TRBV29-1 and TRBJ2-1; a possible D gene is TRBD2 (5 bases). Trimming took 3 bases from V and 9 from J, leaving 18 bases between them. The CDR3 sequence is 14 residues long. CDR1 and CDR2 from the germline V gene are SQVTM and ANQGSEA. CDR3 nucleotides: TGCAGCGTTGAGCCCCTCCGTGCGGGCGGTGAGCAGTTCTTC. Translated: CSVEPLRAGGEQFF.

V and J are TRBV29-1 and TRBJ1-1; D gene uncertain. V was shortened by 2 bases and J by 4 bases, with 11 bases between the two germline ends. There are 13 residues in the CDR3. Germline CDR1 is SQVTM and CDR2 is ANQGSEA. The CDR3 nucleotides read TGCAGCGTTGAATTTGGGATCGGCACTGAAGCTTTCTTT. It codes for CSVEFGIGTEAFF. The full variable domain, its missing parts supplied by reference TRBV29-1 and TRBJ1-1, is SAVISQKPSRDICQRGTSLTIQCQVDSQVTMMFWYRQQPGQSLTLIATANQGSEATYESGFVIDKFPISRPNLTFSTLTVSNMSPEDSSIYLCSVEFGIGTEAFFGQGTRLTVV.

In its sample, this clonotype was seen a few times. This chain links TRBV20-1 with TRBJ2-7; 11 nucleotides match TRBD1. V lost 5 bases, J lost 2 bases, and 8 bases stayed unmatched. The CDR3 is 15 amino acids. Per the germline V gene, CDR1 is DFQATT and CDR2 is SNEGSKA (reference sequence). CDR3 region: CSASNPGQGAYEQYF. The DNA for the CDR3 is TGCAGTGCTTCTAATCCGGGACAGGGGGCCTACGAGCAGTACTTC.

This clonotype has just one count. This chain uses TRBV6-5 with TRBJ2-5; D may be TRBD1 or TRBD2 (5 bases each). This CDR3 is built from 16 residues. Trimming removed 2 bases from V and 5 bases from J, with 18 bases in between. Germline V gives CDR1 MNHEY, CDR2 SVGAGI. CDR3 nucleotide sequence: TGTGCCAGCAGTTACCGACGTACCGGGACCGCGGAGACCCAGTACTTC. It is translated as CASSYRRTGTAETQYF.

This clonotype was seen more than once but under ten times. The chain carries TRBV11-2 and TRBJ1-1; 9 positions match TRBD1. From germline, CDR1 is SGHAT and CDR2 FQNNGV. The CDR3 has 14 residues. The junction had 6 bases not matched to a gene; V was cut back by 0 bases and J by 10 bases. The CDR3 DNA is TGTGCCAGCAGCTTAGAGGGGACAGGGAGTACAGCTTTCTTT. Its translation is CASSLEGTGSTAFF.

The CDR3 DNA reads as TGTGCCACCAGTGATCCCCGCGGGGGGAAAATTGGGGCAGATACGCAGTATTTT. Its protein product is CATSDPRGGKIGADTQYF. The rearrangement joins TRBV24-1 to TRBJ2-3; 8 positions match TRBD2. CDR1 KGHDR and CDR2 SFDVKD come from the germline V gene. The CDR3 contains 18 residues. The V and J ends lost 3 bases and 4 bases, in that order; junction bases with no gene match: 14.

This CDR3 reads CASSLGPGGSYNEQFF. CDR3 DNA: TGTGCCAGCAGCTTAGGGCCAGGGGGCTCCTACAATGAGCAGTTCTTC. This rearrangement joins TRBV7-2 to TRBJ2-1, with TRBD1 matching over 7 bases. V was clipped by 1 base and J by 0 bases; unmatched bases: 3. The CDR3 consists of 16 residues. In germline, CDR1 is SGHTA, CDR2 FQGNSA.

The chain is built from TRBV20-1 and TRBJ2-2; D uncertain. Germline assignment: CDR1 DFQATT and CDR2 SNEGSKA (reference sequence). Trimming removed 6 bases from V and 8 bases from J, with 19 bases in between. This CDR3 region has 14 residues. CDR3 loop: CSAAGPLVRGELFF. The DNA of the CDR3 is TGCAGTGCCGCAGGACCCCTCGTGAGGGGGGAGCTGTTTTTT.